This TCR beta chain was profiled in a study of blood T cell repertoires in COVID-19. Study at large: In each case, the material was cDNA or gDNA derived from T cells, B-cell-depleted T cells, or PBMCs.

Authors' analysis steps: Estimation of nucleated cell counts was performed using reference gene primer amplification. TCRdb's copy holds only in-frame clones and misses some; the assay was immunoSEQ multiplex PCR. V and J calls and clone size are those listed in that table; D and trimming were worked out from the DNA. The sample includes 150,000 to 200,000 clones, around nine tenths seen only once; the top ten take more than 0.75%. With 2 bases removed from V and 0 bases from J, the gap between germline ends came to 5 bases. Germline CDR1 and CDR2: ENHRY and SYGVKD. The CDR3 is 14 amino acids. This chain uses TRBV10-3 with TRBJ1-3; D gene ambiguous. The sequence derives from a woman under 30 who had recovered from COVID-19. Source material: PBMCs or T cells enriched from blood (not recorded which). The CDR3 DNA follows: TGTGCCATCAGTGAGGACAACTCTGGAAACACCATATATTTT. This translates into CAISEDNSGNTIYF.